This T cell receptor (beta chain) was retrieved from a study of blood T cell repertoires in COVID-19. Only in-frame clones appear in the TCRdb table, and some are missing; sequencing was by immunoSEQ multiplex PCR. The repertoire holds approximately 220,000 clones, with 85% to 90% as singletons. The CDR3 consists of 14 residues. The germline CDR1 and CDR2 sequences are SNHLY and FYNNEI. V was pared by 3 bases and J by 4 bases, with 10 bases between. The sample taken for sequencing was peripheral blood. The sequence came from a man over 45 with acute or convalescent COVID-19. The chain employs TRBV2 and TRBJ1-3, with D unclear. The CDR3 spells CASSDRTAGNTIYF. For the CDR3, the DNA is TGTGCCAGCAGTGACCGGACTGCCGGAAACACCATATATTTT.